This T cell receptor (beta chain) came from a study of blood T cell repertoires in COVID-19. CDR3 size: 13 residues. V was clipped by 7 bases and J by 0 bases, with 10 bases between them. The germline gives CDR1 SGHRS, CDR2 YFSETQ. This table comes from immunoSEQ multiplex PCR, and its TCRdb copy is limited to in-frame clones, with some not included. Among 260,000 or so clones listed, over 75% were seen once. The chain carries TRBV5-1 and TRBJ1-1; D might be TRBD1 (6 bases). Sequencing used PBMCs or T cells enriched from blood (not recorded which). The receptor was isolated from a man aged 18 to 29 who had recovered from COVID-19. Here the CDR3 DNA reads TGCGCCAGCGGGGACACCCTGAACACTGAAGCTTTCTTT. It encodes CASGDTLNTEAFF.